This section outlines one T cell receptor beta chain sequence together with its context. This sample stems from a study of blood T cell repertoires in COVID-19. The CDR3 is 16 amino acids. The germline V gene encodes CDR1 SGHRS and CDR2 YFSETQ. V was cut by 1 base and J by 2 bases, with 10 bases left in between. This table comes from immunoSEQ multiplex PCR, and its TCRdb copy is limited to in-frame clones, with some not included. The sample yields roughly 110,000 clones, 75% to 85% seen once. Sequencing input: peripheral blood. The rearrangement links TRBV5-1 to TRBJ2-6; unclear D gene. The receptor was derived from a man in his 70s with acute or convalescent COVID-19. In DNA form, the CDR3 reads TGCGCCAGCAGCTTGATGACGGGTCCTGGGGCCAACGTCCTGACTTTC. Translation: CASSLMTGPGANVLTF.